This T cell receptor beta chain came from a study of T cell repertoires in cytomegalovirus infection. One entry per CDR3 protein results from TCRdb running MiXCR on the reads. In the table there are 110,000 to 150,000 distinct CDR3 sequences, 32% of which are singletons. Comment on this clonotype: Antigen specificity is unknown.

The germline gives CDR1 SGHVT, CDR2 SQSDAQ. The CDR3 is made up of 16 amino acids. The J segment lost 3 bases and the V segment lost 4 bases, leaving 11 bases of the junction unmatched. The J gene is TRBJ2-5, the V gene TRBV7-4; 7 bases fit TRBD2. Specimen: CD8+ T cells from cultured PBMCs, collected from culture after CMV antigen stimulation. The sequence was obtained from a human donor in good health (CMV status not recorded). Some clones in this sample may be carry-over from other donors' samples. The CDR3 bases are TGTGCCAGCAGCTCATTTCGCCCCGGGACTAAAGAGACCCAGTACTTC. Its protein is CASSSFRPGTKETQYF.